The 5 T cell receptor beta chains below were found in one sample sequenced in a study of T cells after yellow fever vaccination. MiXCR, run by TCRdb on the 5' RACE reads, gives a single entry per CDR3 protein. Here the sample spans hundreds of thousands of distinct CDR3 sequences, 8.5% to 10% being singletons. The source was PBMCs, collected on the day of the first yellow fever vaccination. The source is a man between 18 and 35 years old who received the YFV17D yellow fever vaccine.

This clonotype was seen a handful of times. This chain links TRBV7-2 with TRBJ2-1; 10 bases agree with TRBD2. The CDR3 runs to 18 residues. Germline CDR1 and CDR2: SGHTA and FQGNSA. Trimming cost V 1 base and J 3 bases; bases outside gene matches: 9. The CDR3 region is CASSLGLAGETNYNEQFF. Here the CDR3 DNA reads TGTGCCAGCAGCTTAGGGCTAGCGGGGGAGACTAACTACAATGAGCAGTTCTTC.

This rearrangement joins TRBV5-1 to TRBJ2-3; 11 bases fit TRBD2. Germline values: CDR1 SGHRS, CDR2 YFSETQ. This CDR3 is 16 amino acids long. V lost 0 bases and J lost 2; bases outside the gene matches: 2. The CDR3, as DNA: TGCGCCAGCAGCTTGGGACTAGCGGGGTTCACAGATACGCAGTATTTT. Its translation is CASSLGLAGFTDTQYF.

This clonotype was counted ten times or more. V is TRBV6-5 and J is TRBJ2-6, with unresolved D. The ends were cut back, 4 bases at V and 3 bases at J, with 4 bases in the middle. The germline CDR1 and CDR2 sequences are MNHEY and SVGAGI. This CDR3 spans 13 amino acids. The DNA for the CDR3 is TGTGCCAGCAGTTGGGGTGGGGCCAACGTCCTGACTTTC. Its protein is CASSWGGANVLTF.

The chain recombines TRBV7-8 with TRBJ2-7; D is perhaps TRBD1 (5 bases). Germline CDR1 and CDR2: SGHVS and FQNEAQ. CDR3 length: 14 residues. The V gene lost 5 bases and the J gene lost 0 bases, with 11 bases spanning the gap. CDR3 DNA: TGTGCCAGCAGCCTGGTGGGGCGCTCCTACGAGCAGTACGTC. Its protein product is CASSLVGRSYEQYV.

The chain carries TRBV6-2 or TRBV6-3 and TRBJ2-1; D is unresolved. CDR3 length: 15 residues. Germline CDR1 and CDR2: MNHEY and SVGEGT. Trimming shortened V by 6 bases and J by 2 bases, and 14 bases separated the two germline ends. CDR3 DNA sequence: TGTGCCAGCAGCCCAGGACCCAGAGCCTACAATGAGCAGTTCTTC. Translating gives CASSPGPRAYNEQFF.